This T cell receptor (beta chain) was sequenced during a study of T cell repertoires in aging, cancer and after chemotherapy. Findings and caveats of the study: Compared with age-matched healthy donors, untreated hematological or solid cancer patients showed higher blood TCR clonality. Across the chemotherapy interval, each cancer cohort showed higher median generation probability, suggesting thymic rebound.

Details on this clonotype: Its matching antigen is unknown.

Multiplex touch-down PCR with TRB-A/B primers amplified rearranged V-D-J TRB sequences. Each CDR3 protein gets one entry after TCRdb re-called the multiplex PCR reads with MiXCR. The sample lists roughly 18,000 distinct CDR3 sequences, roughly two fifths occurring once. The template was genomic DNA from peripheral blood, not RNA. The TCR comes from a human donor with a solid tumor. The sample comprised blood.

CDR3 sequence (DNA): TGTGCCAGTAGTTTACTTCGCCGGGACAGGAGATATGAAGCTTTCTTT. It specifies CASSLLRRDRRYEAFF. The chain combines TRBV19 with TRBJ1-1, with 8 bases identical to TRBD1. CDR1 LNHDA and CDR2 SQIVND come from the germline V gene (reference sequence). With 5 bases clipped from V and 7 bases from J, the junction kept 15 bases outside the gene matches. The CDR3 covers 16 residues.